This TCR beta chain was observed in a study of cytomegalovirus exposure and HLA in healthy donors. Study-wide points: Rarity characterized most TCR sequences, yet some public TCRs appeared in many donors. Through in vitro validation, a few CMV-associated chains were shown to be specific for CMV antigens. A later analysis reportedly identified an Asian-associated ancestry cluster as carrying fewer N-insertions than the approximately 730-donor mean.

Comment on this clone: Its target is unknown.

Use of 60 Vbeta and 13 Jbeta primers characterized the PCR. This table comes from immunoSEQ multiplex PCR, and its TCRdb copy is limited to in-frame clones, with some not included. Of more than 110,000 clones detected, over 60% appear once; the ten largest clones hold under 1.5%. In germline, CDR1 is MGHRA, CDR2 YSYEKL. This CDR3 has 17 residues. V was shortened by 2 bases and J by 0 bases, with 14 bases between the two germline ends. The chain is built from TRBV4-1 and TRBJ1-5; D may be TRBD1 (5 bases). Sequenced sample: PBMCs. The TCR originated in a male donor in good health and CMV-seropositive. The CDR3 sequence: CASSQMGGAVSNQPQHF. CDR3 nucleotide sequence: TGCGCCAGCAGCCAAATGGGAGGGGCGGTTAGCAATCAGCCCCAGCATTTT.